The 27 T cell receptor beta chains below come from one sample, sequenced in a study of blood T cell repertoires in COVID-19. Using immunoSEQ multiplex PCR, the repertoire was profiled, and TCRdb retains in-frame clones only, with some absent. The repertoire consists of fewer than 300,000 clones, with less than 85% occurring once and the leading ten covering under 3.5%. Sequenced: peripheral blood. The origin of the receptors is a woman aged 18-29 years with acute or convalescent COVID-19.

The chain is built from TRBV30 and TRBJ1-5; D might be TRBD1 (6 bases). Deletions cut 0 bases from V and 5 bases from J, with 11 bases between. This CDR3 has 14 residues. Germline V gene data show CDR1 as GTSNPN and CDR2 as SVGIG (reference sequence). CDR3 nucleotide sequence: TGTGCCTGGAGTGTTAAAGGGGGTTATCAGCCCCAGCATTTT. Translated, it gives CAWSVKGGYQPQHF.

Only a few counts were recorded for this clone. The chain couples TRBV7-9 to TRBJ2-7; no reliable D call. V was cut by 4 bases and J by 0 bases, with 10 bases left in between. Germline lookup yields CDR1 SEHNR and CDR2 FQNEAQ (reference sequence). The CDR3 length is 14 residues. CDR3 bases: TGTGCCAGCAGCTCATACCGGAGCTCCTACGAGCAGTACTTC. Protein: CASSSYRSSYEQYF. The full variable domain, rest sourced from reference TRBV7-9 and TRBJ2-7, is DTGVSQNPRHKITKRGQNVTFRCDPISEHNRLYWYRQTLGQGPEFLTYFQNEAQLEKSRLLSDRFSAERPKGSFSTLEIQRTEQGDSAMYLCASSSYRSSYEQYFGPGTRLTVT.

As for this clone: The sample contains more than one DNA sequence encoding this CDR3. The CDR3: CASSDSYEQYF. The CDR3 bases are TGTGCCAGCAGTGACAGCTACGAGCAGTACTTC. The chain recombines TRBV28 with TRBJ2-7, with a tentative D call TRBD1 (5 bases). The germline V and J ends were trimmed by 5 bases and 3 bases, with 5 bases remaining between them. This CDR3 comprises 11 residues. Germline-derived CDR1 and CDR2 are MDHEN and SYDVKM.

This chain connects TRBV7-9 to TRBJ2-2; 13 bases align to TRBD2. The CDR3 totals 16 residues. CDR1 SEHNR and CDR2 FQNEAQ come from the germline V gene (reference sequence). Trimming at V came to 2 bases and at J to 6 bases, leaving 3 bases not matched to a gene. The CDR3: CASSLLLAGGPGELFF. Written as DNA, the CDR3 is TGTGCCAGCAGCTTACTACTAGCGGGAGGGCCCGGGGAGCTGTTTTTT.

The chain employs TRBV3-1 (or the pseudogene TRBV3-2) and TRBJ2-2; TRBD1 might be the D (6 bases). CDR1 and CDR2 from the germline V gene are LGHDT and YNNKEL (reference sequence). CDR3 length: 15 residues. Trimming removed 1 base from V and 4 bases from J, with 10 bases in between. CDR3 region: CASSQVLGGTGELFF. CDR3 nucleotide sequence: TGTGCCAGCAGCCAAGTGTTAGGGGGCACCGGGGAGCTGTTTTTT.

This rearrangement joins TRBV6-6 to TRBJ2-5, with a tentative D call TRBD1 (6 bases). Germline V CDR1 and CDR2: MNHNY, SVGAGI (reference sequence). Trimming stripped 0 bases from V and 4 bases from J, with 9 bases between. This CDR3 has 14 amino acids. The CDR3 region has the DNA TGTGCCAGCAGTTACTCCTTAGGGGGAGAGACCCAGTACTTC. Translation: CASSYSLGGETQYF.

V is TRBV6-5 and J is TRBJ2-7, with 8 bases lining up with TRBD1. The CDR3 spans 15 residues. Germline V CDR1 and CDR2: MNHEY, SVGAGI. V was clipped by 5 bases and J by 3 bases; unmatched bases: 9. CDR3 nucleotide sequence: TGTGCCAGCAGTCACGGGGACAGGCTTGTCTACGAGCAGTACTTC. Protein sequence: CASSHGDRLVYEQYF.

The chain carries TRBV28 and TRBJ1-5; tentatively, D is TRBD1 (5 bases). CDR1 is MDHEN and CDR2 is SYDVKM in the germline V gene. The CDR3 is made up of 15 amino acids. The V and J ends lost 11 bases and 6 bases respectively, with 23 bases between them. The CDR3 protein is CAVEQGPGGGQPQHF. The CDR3 DNA is TGTGCCGTGGAGCAGGGACCCGGGGGGGGTCAGCCCCAGCATTTT. The full variable domain, with the rest looked up from reference TRBV28 and TRBJ1-5, is DVKVTQSSRYLVKRTGEKVFLECVQDMDHENMFWYRQDPGLGLRLIYFSYDVKMKEKGDIPEGYSVSREKKERFSLILESASTNQTSMYLCAVEQGPGGGQPQHFGDGTRLSIL.

The chain couples TRBV30 to TRBJ1-3, with D tentatively TRBD1 (5 bases). V lost 1 base and J 2 bases, leaving 9 bases between the germline ends. Germline V gives CDR1 GTSNPN, CDR2 SVGIG (reference sequence). This CDR3 contains 14 residues. This chain's CDR3 is CAWSGGGAGNTIYF. The CDR3 DNA reads as TGTGCCTGGAGTGGCGGGGGAGCTGGAAACACCATATATTTT.

This clone was found once. The rearrangement links TRBV27 to TRBJ1-2, with 7 bases identical to TRBD1. Germline-derived CDR1 and CDR2 are MNHEY and SMNVEV (reference sequence). The J segment lost 8 bases and the V segment lost 8 bases, leaving 17 bases of the junction unmatched. The CDR3 runs 15 residues. The CDR3 spells CASRSRPTGLEGYTF. The CDR3 bases are TGTGCCAGCCGTTCCCGCCCGACAGGGTTGGAGGGCTACACCTTC.

The chain is built from TRBV10-3 and TRBJ1-5; D perhaps matches TRBD1 (5 bases). There are 15 residues in the CDR3. Germline values: CDR1 ENHRY, CDR2 SYGVKD. Trimming cost V 2 bases and J 5 bases, with 13 bases left between them. The CDR3 protein is CAISEGTLGDQPQHF. The CDR3 DNA reads TGTGCCATCAGTGAGGGAACCCTAGGGGATCAGCCCCAGCATTTT.

This sequence joins TRBV7-2 and TRBJ1-4; 8 positions match TRBD1. V lost 5 bases to trimming and J lost 7 bases; unmatched junction nucleotides: 9. The CDR3 consists of 15 residues. Per germline, CDR1 SGHTA and CDR2 FQGNSA. The CDR3 DNA reads as TGTGCCAGCAGCCGTAACCAGGGGGCTGGTGAAAAACTGTTTTTT. Translated, it gives CASSRNQGAGEKLFF.

This sequence joins TRBV9 and TRBJ2-1; tentative D call: TRBD2 (6 bases). Trimming shortened V by 4 bases and J by 3 bases, and 14 bases separated the two germline ends. Per germline, CDR1 SGDLS and CDR2 YYNGEE. The CDR3 is made up of 15 amino acids. CDR3 nucleotide sequence: TGTGCCAGCAGCACACACATAGCGGACTACAATGAGCAGTTCTTC. It translates to CASSTHIADYNEQFF.

The J gene is TRBJ1-2, the V gene TRBV4-3, with unresolved D. The V and J ends lost 1 base and 2 bases respectively, with 5 bases between them. The germline V gene has CDR1 LGHNA and CDR2 YSLEER. There are 13 residues in the CDR3. The CDR3, as DNA: TGCGCCAGCAGCCAAGCCCGGAACTATGGCTACACCTTC. Amino acid sequence: CASSQARNYGYTF.

The chain links TRBV25-1 to TRBJ1-6; possibly TRBD1 for D (5 bases). In germline, CDR1 is MGHDK, CDR2 SYGVNS. Trimming took off 1 base at V and 5 bases at J, with 9 bases between the two ends. The CDR3 consists of 15 residues. The CDR3 DNA is TGTGCCAGCAGTGAATCGGGCAGGGATAATTCACCCCTCCACTTT. Protein: CASSESGRDNSPLHF.

V gene TRBV29-1 combines with J gene TRBJ2-7, with a possible D match to TRBD2 (6 bases). The CDR3 contains 15 residues. V was cut by 1 base and J by 0 bases, with 13 bases left in between. Germline lookup yields CDR1 SQVTM and CDR2 ANQGSEA. The CDR3 DNA reads TGCAGCGTTGAAGGCCGCGGGGCGTACTCCTACGAGCAGTACTTC. Amino acids: CSVEGRGAYSYEQYF.

The chain carries TRBV19 and TRBJ2-5; D is possibly TRBD1 (6 bases). The CDR3 is made up of 14 amino acids. Trimming pared 4 bases from V and 5 bases from J, leaving 14 bases between. Per germline, CDR1 LNHDA and CDR2 SQIVND (reference sequence). Written as DNA, the CDR3 is TGTGCCAGTAGTACCAAACAGGGCTCGGAGACCCAGTACTTC. Residues: CASSTKQGSETQYF.

The rearrangement joins TRBV7-8 to TRBJ2-3; weak D call: TRBD2 (5 bases). V shed 2 bases and J shed 4 bases, with 16 bases lying between them. CDR3 length: 16 amino acids. Germline V gene data show CDR1 as SGHVS and CDR2 as FQNEAQ. CDR3 loop: CASSLSIGVGADTQYF. CDR3 sequence (DNA): TGTGCCAGCAGCTTATCAATCGGGGTCGGGGCAGATACGCAGTATTTT.

This chain uses TRBV12-3 or TRBV12-4 with TRBJ2-4; tentatively, D is TRBD2 (5 bases). Trimming shortened V by 3 bases and J by 10 bases, and 13 bases separated the two germline ends. The CDR3 contains 13 residues. CDR3 nucleotides: TGTGCCAGCAGTTTCTTAGCGTTGGGAATTCAGTACTTC. Protein product: CASSFLALGIQYF.

The rearrangement links TRBV7-2 to TRBJ2-4, with D possibly TRBD1 on 6 matching bases. In germline, CDR1 is SGHTA, CDR2 FQGNSA. This CDR3 contains 15 residues. V was shortened by 1 base and J by 9 bases, with 16 bases between the two germline ends. CDR3 sequence (DNA): TGTGCCAGCAGCTTAGAGGGGACACGCTTAACCATTCAGTACTTC. This translates into CASSLEGTRLTIQYF.

The CDR3, as DNA: TGTGCCAGTAGTATTCCCTGGGGACAGGGGGAGTCAGATACGCAGTATTTT. It translates to CASSIPWGQGESDTQYF. The V gene is TRBV19, the J gene TRBJ2-3; 11 bases map to TRBD1. The CDR3 runs to 17 residues. With 3 bases clipped from V and 4 bases from J, the junction kept 9 bases outside the gene matches. Looked up from germline, CDR1 is LNHDA and CDR2 is SQIVND (reference sequence). The full variable domain, with the rest looked up from reference TRBV19 and TRBJ2-3, is DGGITQSPKYLFRKEGQNVTLSCEQNLNHDAMYWYRQDPGQGLRLIYYSQIVNDFQKGDIAEGYSVSREKKESFPLTVTSAQKNPTAFYLCASSIPWGQGESDTQYFGPGTRLTVL.

The V call is TRBV5-6, the J call TRBJ2-7, with 10 bases aligning to TRBD2. The trim removed 4 bases at V and 0 bases at J, leaving 7 bases unmatched. The CDR3 extends over 16 amino acids. Looked up from germline, CDR1 is SGHDT and CDR2 is YYEEEE. The CDR3 DNA sequence: TGTGCCAGCAGCCTCGACCCTAGCGGGAGCTCCTACGAGCAGTACTTC. Residues: CASSLDPSGSSYEQYF.

The chain couples TRBV24-1 to TRBJ2-5; D might be TRBD2 (6 bases). CDR3 length equals 15 residues. From germline, CDR1 is KGHDR and CDR2 SFDVKD. The V end was cut by 1 base, the J end by 8 bases, with 16 bases between. The CDR3 sequence is CATSDFWESGDTQYF. In DNA, the CDR3 is TGTGCCACCAGTGATTTTTGGGAGTCGGGGGACACCCAGTACTTC.

The count of this clone is one. The rearrangement links TRBV5-1 to TRBJ1-2, with D perhaps TRBD1 (5 bases). V lost 1 base and J lost 0, with 16 bases in between. CDR3 size: 17 residues. CDR1 is SGHRS, CDR2 YFSETQ, per germline. As DNA, the CDR3 is TGCGCCAGCAGCTTGAGCCAGGGCAGCCCCTCTAACTATGGCTACACCTTC. Its translation: CASSLSQGSPSNYGYTF. Variable domain in full (rest from reference TRBV5-1 and TRBJ1-2): KAGVTQTPRYLIKTRGQQVTLSCSPISGHRSVSWYQQTPGQGLQFLFEYFSETQRNKGNFPGRFSGRQFSNSRSEMNVSTLELGDSALYLCASSLSQGSPSNYGYTFGSGTRLTVV.

The chain couples TRBV3-1 (or the pseudogene TRBV3-2) to TRBJ1-4, with D tentatively TRBD1 (5 bases). Germline CDR1 is LGHDT and CDR2 is YNNKEL (reference sequence). CDR3 length: 14 amino acids. The ends were cut back, 6 bases at V and 4 bases at J, with 12 bases in the middle. The CDR3 nucleotides are TGTGCCAGCAGTGACAGTTACTTTAATGAAAAACTGTTTTTT. Translated: CASSDSYFNEKLFF.

The CDR3 DNA sequence: TGTGCCAGCAGTATACAATCGACAGGGGAAATCTATGGCTACACCTTC. Amino acids: CASSIQSTGEIYGYTF. The J gene is TRBJ1-2, the V gene TRBV2; 8 nucleotides agree with TRBD1. This CDR3 has 16 amino acids. The V gene's germline CDR1 is SNHLY and CDR2 FYNNEI. Unmatched junction bases numbered 12, after V lost 5 bases and J lost 4 bases.

The chain uses TRBV18 and TRBJ1-2; D may be TRBD1 (5 bases). Trimming shortened V by 3 bases and J by 4 bases, and 12 bases separated the two germline ends. The CDR3 contains 14 residues. Germline values: CDR1 KGHSH, CDR2 LQKENI. In nucleotides, the CDR3 is TGTGCCAGCTCACCGGAGACAGTTCCCTATGGCTACACCTTC. Residues: CASSPETVPYGYTF.